Each of the 22 T cell receptor beta chains below was sequenced from the same sample in a study of post-analysis software for immune sequencing data. Broader study findings: Patients carried roughly five TRBV segments more frequently than controls did, and TRBV5-6, TRBV5-1 and TRBV20-1 were among them.

Their target antigens are unknown. Incorporated into the TCR beta cDNA libraries were unique molecular identifiers, which served to reduce PCR and sequencing biases. TCRdb ran MiXCR on the PCR reads and lists one entry per CDR3 protein. Among 150,000 to 200,000 distinct CDR3 sequences listed, around 28% were seen once. Sequences were obtained from blood. The source is a girl between 10 and 17 years old with multiple sclerosis.

The rearrangement uses TRBV7-9 and TRBJ1-4, with D maybe TRBD1 (5 bases). The CDR3 is 13 amino acids. The germline V gene has CDR1 SEHNR and CDR2 FQNEAQ (reference sequence). The V end lost 5 bases, the J end lost 8 bases, and 12 bases lay between the germline ends. CDR3 in DNA: TGTGCCAGCAGCCGTTCGGGGGACGAAAAACTGTTTTTT. Its protein product is CASSRSGDEKLFF.

The sample holds a few counts of this clonotype. V is TRBV20-1 and J is TRBJ1-1; D is unclear. V was pared by 4 bases and J by 6 bases, with 6 bases between. Germline V gene lookup returns CDR1 DFQATT and CDR2 SNEGSKA (reference sequence). The CDR3 covers 10 residues. CDR3 sequence: CSATTAEAFF. The CDR3 nucleotides are TGCAGTGCTACAACTGCTGAAGCTTTCTTT.

This clonotype was picked up many times. The rearrangement links TRBV4-1 to TRBJ2-1; tentatively, D is TRBD2 (6 bases). Germline V gives CDR1 MGHRA, CDR2 YSYEKL. Trimming removed 5 bases at V and 8 bases at J, with 13 bases between. The CDR3 length is 13 residues. The CDR3: CASSLAAPDEQFF. CDR3 bases: TGCGCCAGCAGCTTAGCGGCCCCTGATGAGCAGTTCTTC.

This clonotype appeared many times. The gene calls are TRBV7-3 and TRBJ2-7; maybe TRBD1 (6 bases). The germline V gene encodes CDR1 SGHTA and CDR2 FQGTGA. Deletions cut 7 bases from V and 6 bases from J, with 25 bases between. There are 16 residues in the CDR3. The CDR3 region is CASMGERTVNPREQYF. CDR3 nucleotides: TGTGCCAGCATGGGGGAGCGGACAGTGAACCCTCGCGAGCAGTACTTC.

The table lists this clonotype with a count of one. This may come from a read error, since a much larger clone is one base off. The chain joins TRBV7-2 to TRBJ2-3; 7 bases match TRBD1. This CDR3 has 15 amino acids. Germline values: CDR1 SGHTA, CDR2 FQGNSA. CDR3 protein: CASSLTAGGPDTRYF. The CDR3 nucleotides read TGTGCCAGCAGCTTAACGGCAGGGGGTCCGGATACGCGGTATTTT.

V and J are TRBV30 and TRBJ1-2, with D perhaps matching TRBD1 (6 bases). V shed 4 bases and J shed 6 bases, with 15 bases lying between them. The V gene's germline CDR1 is GTSNPN and CDR2 SVGIG (reference sequence). CDR3 length: 13 amino acids. The CDR3 nucleotides read TGTGCCTGGACCCTCCCGGGGGCCGATGGCTACACCTTC. Protein: CAWTLPGADGYTF.

This chain uses TRBV7-8 with TRBJ1-1; possibly TRBD1 for D (6 bases). The germline V and J ends were trimmed by 1 base and 4 bases, with 31 bases remaining between them. This CDR3 region has 21 residues. Germline V lookup: CDR1 SGHVS, CDR2 FQNEAQ. The CDR3 nucleotides read TGTGCCAGCAGCTTAGACTGGATCCGTGGCCCTGGTGGGGACATGAGCACTGAAGCTTTCTTT. Residues: CASSLDWIRGPGGDMSTEAFF. Complete variable domain (other parts from reference TRBV7-8 and TRBJ1-1): GAGVSQSPRYKVAKRGQDVALRCDPISGHVSLFWYQQALGQGPEFLTYFQNEAQLDKSGLPSDRFFAERPEGSVSTLKIQRTQQEDSAVYLCASSLDWIRGPGGDMSTEAFFGQGTRLTVV.

The chain has TRBV27 and TRBJ2-1, with D hard to call. This CDR3 is built from 14 residues. The germline gives CDR1 MNHEY, CDR2 SMNVEV (reference sequence). V lost 6 bases to trimming and J lost 7 bases, with 16 bases between them. The CDR3 sequence: CASRRWAQRNEQFF. DNA of the CDR3: TGTGCCAGCAGGAGGTGGGCGCAGAGGAATGAGCAGTTCTTC.

The V and J genes are TRBV5-1 and TRBJ2-7, with TRBD1 matching 9 bases. CDR1 and CDR2 from the germline V gene are SGHRS and YFSETQ. The CDR3 runs to 14 residues. V shed 4 bases, J shed 8 bases, and the junction held 10 bases outside the gene matches. CDR3 DNA sequence: TGCGCCAGCAGCCACCGGGACAGGGCCGACAAGCAGTACTTC. Its protein is CASSHRDRADKQYF.

In regard to this clonotype: This sequence may be a read error, since a much larger clone differs from it by one base. This sequence joins TRBV5-1 and TRBJ2-7; no definite D call. Trimming took 1 base from V and 6 from J, leaving 8 bases between them. CDR1 and CDR2 (germline): SGHRS, YFSETQ. This CDR3 is built from 12 residues. DNA of the CDR3: TGCGCCAGCAGCTTGAAGCCTTCCGAGCAGTACTTC. It codes for CASSLKPSEQYF.

This chain connects TRBV28 to TRBJ1-2; perhaps TRBD1 as D (5 bases). The CDR3 spans 13 residues. V was clipped by 6 bases and J by 8 bases, with 16 bases between them. Germline V lookup: CDR1 MDHEN, CDR2 SYDVKM. This CDR3 is CASSSAPKGGYTF. DNA for the CDR3: TGTGCCAGCAGCTCTGCCCCGAAGGGGGGCTACACCTTC.

Only a few counts were recorded for this clonotype. The rearrangement uses TRBV7-9 and TRBJ1-1; tentative D call: TRBD1 (6 bases). The CDR3 spans 15 residues. CDR1 is SEHNR, CDR2 FQNEAQ, per germline (reference sequence). With 0 bases removed from V and 1 base from J, the gap between germline ends came to 9 bases. The CDR3 loop is CASSLAQGKNTEAFF. DNA of the CDR3: TGTGCCAGCAGCTTAGCGCAGGGGAAGAACACTGAAGCTTTCTTT.

As for this clonotype: This may arise from a read error, as a much more abundant clone is one base away. The rearrangement links TRBV4-1 to TRBJ2-5; no reliable D call. The better agreement between TRBJ2-7 and the DNA end casts doubt on the J call. The CDR3 has 12 residues. The germline V gene encodes CDR1 MGHRA and CDR2 YSYEKL. CDR3 in DNA: TGCGCCAGCAGCCTAGATGCACACGAGCAGTACTTC. This codes for CASSLDAHEQYF.

This chain links TRBV7-3 with TRBJ1-6; TRBD1 matches at 8 bases. The CDR3 loop spans 13 amino acids. Per the germline V gene, CDR1 is SGHTA and CDR2 is FQGTGA. The J segment lost 18 bases and the V segment lost 5 bases, leaving 12 bases of the junction unmatched. The chain's CDR3 is CASSPGQGRAPHF. As DNA, the CDR3 is TGTGCCAGCAGCCCCGGACAGGGACGAGCTCCCCACTTT.

The CDR3 is CASSFDLTGEAWHEQFF. Written as DNA, the CDR3 is TGCGCCAGCAGCTTTGACCTTACGGGTGAGGCTTGGCATGAGCAGTTCTTC. The chain joins TRBV5-1 to TRBJ2-1, with D unclear. This CDR3 comprises 17 residues. Trimming took 2 bases from V and 8 from J, leaving 23 bases between them. Germline V gene sequence: CDR1 SGHRS, CDR2 YFSETQ.

This clonotype was counted ten times or more. J is TRBJ2-1 and V is TRBV20-1; perhaps TRBD2 as D (6 bases). Germline values: CDR1 DFQATT, CDR2 SNEGSKA (reference sequence). The CDR3 spans 14 residues. V lost 5 bases and J 9 bases, leaving 20 bases between the germline ends. DNA of the CDR3: TGCAGTGCTGGGAGAGGGAAACTGGAGGGTGAGCAGTTCTTC. Residues: CSAGRGKLEGEQFF.

This clonotype was counted between two and nine times. The chain links TRBV5-1 to TRBJ1-5; D is unclear. From germline, CDR1 is SGHRS and CDR2 YFSETQ. Trimming stripped 5 bases from V and 5 bases from J, with 8 bases between. This CDR3 region has 12 residues. The CDR3 protein is CASRSLDQPQHF. The CDR3 nucleotides read TGCGCCAGCAGGAGCTTAGATCAGCCCCAGCATTTT.

The chain carries TRBV28 and TRBJ2-1, with D maybe TRBD1 (6 bases). Germline loops: CDR1 MDHEN, CDR2 SYDVKM. This CDR3 comprises 15 residues. V gave up 9 bases and J gave up 2 bases, with 17 bases separating them. The DNA for the CDR3 is TGTGCCAGTGCGGACGACAGGAACGCCTACAATGAGCAGTTCTTC. This encodes CASADDRNAYNEQFF.

This clonotype occurred many times. The V gene is TRBV15, the J gene TRBJ2-3, with TRBD1 as a possible D gene (6 bases). Germline values: CDR1 LNHNV, CDR2 YYDKDF (reference sequence). The CDR3 sequence is 14 residues long. Trimming shortened V by 1 base and J by 3 bases, and 8 bases separated the two germline ends. The CDR3 protein is CATSRGTGTDTQYF. In nucleotides, the CDR3 is TGTGCCACCAGCAGAGGAACAGGGACAGATACGCAGTATTTT.

The rearrangement uses TRBV20-1 and TRBJ1-1, with a weak D call TRBD1 (6 bases). The germline V gene has CDR1 DFQATT and CDR2 SNEGSKA (reference sequence). The CDR3 covers 13 residues. Trimming cost V 6 bases and J 4 bases, with 15 bases left between them. This CDR3 reads CSAQRGRSTEAFF. The CDR3 region has the DNA TGCAGTGCGCAGAGGGGGAGAAGCACTGAAGCTTTCTTT.

This clonotype was seen only a few times. J is TRBJ2-7 and V is TRBV6-2 or TRBV6-3, with D tentatively TRBD2 (6 bases). The ends were cut back, 8 bases at V and 2 bases at J, with 16 bases in the middle. This CDR3 region has 14 residues. The germline V gene encodes CDR1 MNHEY and CDR2 SVGEGT. CDR3 nucleotide sequence: TGTGCCAGCCTGGGGGGTAGCGAGCCCTACGAGCAGTACTTC. It encodes CASLGGSEPYEQYF.

This clonotype was counted a few times. The chain uses TRBV29-1 and TRBJ2-2, with 10 bases matching TRBD1. Per germline, CDR1 SQVTM and CDR2 ANQGSEA. This CDR3 is built from 14 residues. Trimming at V came to 5 bases and at J to 7 bases, leaving 7 bases not matched to a gene. The CDR3 nucleotides are TGCAGCGTTTGGGACAGGGGTTTGAACGGGGAGCTGTTTTTT. Its protein product is CSVWDRGLNGELFF.